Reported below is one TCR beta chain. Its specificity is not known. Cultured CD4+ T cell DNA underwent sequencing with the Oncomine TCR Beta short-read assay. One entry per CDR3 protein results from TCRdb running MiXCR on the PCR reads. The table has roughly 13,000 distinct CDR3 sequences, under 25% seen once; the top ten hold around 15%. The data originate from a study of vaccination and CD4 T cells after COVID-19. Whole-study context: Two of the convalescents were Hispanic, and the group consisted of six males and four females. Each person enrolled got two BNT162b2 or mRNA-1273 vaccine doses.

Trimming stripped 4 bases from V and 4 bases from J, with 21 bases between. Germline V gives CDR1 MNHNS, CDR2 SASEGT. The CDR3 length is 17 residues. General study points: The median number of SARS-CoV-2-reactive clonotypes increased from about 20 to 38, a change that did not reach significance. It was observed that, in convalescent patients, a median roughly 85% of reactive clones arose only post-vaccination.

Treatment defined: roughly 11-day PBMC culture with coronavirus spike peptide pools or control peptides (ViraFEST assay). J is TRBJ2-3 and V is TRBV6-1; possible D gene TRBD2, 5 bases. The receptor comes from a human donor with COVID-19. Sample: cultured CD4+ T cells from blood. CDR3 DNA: TGTGCCAGCAGTGGCCTCTGGAGGTCCCGTTCGGCAGATACGCAGTATTTT. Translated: CASSGLWRSRSADTQYF.